Each of the 28 T cell receptor beta chains below was sequenced from the same sample in a study of a mutant IDH1 vaccine in newly diagnosed glioma. Libraries were prepared by immunoSEQ multiplex PCR; TCRdb keeps only in-frame clonotypes and omits some of them. The table records some 66,000 clones, approximately 80% of them present only once. The time point: week 35, safety follow-up. A single vaccine dose contained 300 ug of mutant IDH1 20-mer peptide, and topical imiquimod was used with it. Antigens of these TCRs are unknown. This material consisted of PBMCs, taken from a glioma patient whose treatment included an IDH1 peptide vaccine. These receptors originate from a man under 40 with glioma.

V and J are TRBV5-1 and TRBJ2-3; possible D gene TRBD2, 7 bases. The CDR3 totals 15 residues. The germline CDR1 and CDR2 sequences are SGHRS and YFSETQ. V lost 2 bases, J lost 1 base, and 11 bases lay in between. The CDR3 region is CASSFAGAGTDTQYF. In DNA, the CDR3 is TGCGCCAGCAGCTTCGCGGGGGCCGGCACAGATACGCAGTATTTT.

The chain joins TRBV10-3 to TRBJ2-1, with TRBD2 as a possible D gene (5 bases). V was clipped by 3 bases and J by 1 base, with 7 bases between them. Germline-derived CDR1 and CDR2 are ENHRY and SYGVKD. This CDR3 comprises 14 residues. This CDR3 reads CAISDPGSYNEQFF. CDR3 DNA: TGTGCCATCAGTGATCCGGGATCCTACAATGAGCAGTTCTTC.

The chain uses TRBV5-8 and TRBJ1-2; possibly TRBD1 for D (6 bases). Per the germline V gene, CDR1 is SGHTS and CDR2 is YDEGEE. The CDR3 consists of 16 residues. The V and J ends lost 0 bases and 0 bases respectively, with 12 bases between them. CDR3 in amino acids: CASSLEGGSPNYGYTF. The CDR3 bases are TGTGCCAGCAGCTTGGAAGGGGGGTCCCCTAACTATGGCTACACCTTC.

The chain is built from TRBV5-1 and TRBJ2-5; D uncertain. V was shortened by 0 bases and J by 2 bases, with 8 bases between the two germline ends. This CDR3 comprises 14 residues. CDR1 SGHRS and CDR2 YFSETQ come from the germline V gene. The CDR3 sequence is CASSLAGQQETQYF. The DNA of the CDR3 is TGCGCCAGCAGCTTGGCCGGGCAGCAAGAGACCCAGTACTTC.

The J gene is TRBJ1-6, the V gene TRBV25-1; D not certain. The length of the CDR3 is 15 residues. V lost 0 bases to trimming and J lost 9 bases, with 12 bases between them. Germline V lookup: CDR1 MGHDK, CDR2 SYGVNS. The CDR3 region is CASSEYEGRSSPLHF. CDR3 nucleotide sequence: TGTGCCAGCAGTGAATATGAGGGAAGAAGTTCACCCCTCCACTTT.

This chain joins TRBV6-6 and TRBJ1-6; no reliable D call. Germline lookup yields CDR1 MNHNY and CDR2 SVGAGI (reference sequence). This CDR3 spans 14 amino acids. Trimming shortened V by 2 bases and J by 8 bases, and 10 bases separated the two germline ends. CDR3 coding DNA: TGTGCCAGCAGTTACCAAGGCCCTTATTCACCCCTCCACTTT. This encodes CASSYQGPYSPLHF.

This clone was seen just once. The chain employs TRBV4-1 and TRBJ1-1, with TRBD1 matching 9 bases. The junction had 7 bases not matched to a gene; V was cut back by 3 bases and J by 2 bases. Per the germline V gene, CDR1 is MGHRA and CDR2 is YSYEKL. This CDR3 comprises 16 residues. As DNA, the CDR3 is TGCGCCAGCAGCCAGAGGACAGGGGCCACAAACACTGAAGCTTTCTTT. This sequence encodes CASSQRTGATNTEAFF.

The rearrangement uses TRBV6-1 and TRBJ2-5; tentatively, D is TRBD1 or TRBD2 (6 bases each). Germline lookup yields CDR1 MNHNS and CDR2 SASEGT. The CDR3 sequence is 13 residues long. V was pared by 5 bases and J by 3 bases, with 10 bases between. The CDR3 DNA follows: TGTGCCAGCAGTAAAGGGGGGAAAGAGACCCAGTACTTC. Protein sequence: CASSKGGKETQYF.

The chain uses TRBV18 and TRBJ1-1, with D possibly being TRBD1 (5 bases). Germline V lookup: CDR1 KGHSH, CDR2 LQKENI. Trimming stripped 1 base from V and 5 bases from J, with 14 bases between. This CDR3 has 15 amino acids. The CDR3 loop is CASSPLIPGGTEAFF. The CDR3 nucleotides read TGTGCCAGCTCACCACTTATCCCGGGGGGGACTGAAGCTTTCTTT.

This clone was detected once. J is TRBJ1-2 and V is TRBV15; possibly TRBD1 for D (5 bases). The CDR3 loop spans 16 amino acids. V was shortened by 0 bases and J by 6 bases, with 17 bases between the two germline ends. In germline, CDR1 is LNHNV, CDR2 YYDKDF (reference sequence). The CDR3, as DNA: TGTGCCACCAGCAGAGACCGTGGGGCGAGGAAGGATGGCTACACCTTC. It codes for CATSRDRGARKDGYTF.

The chain employs TRBV6-1 and TRBJ2-3, with 7 bases aligning to TRBD2. Germline lookup yields CDR1 MNHNS and CDR2 SASEGT. Germline trimming cut 0 bases from V and 1 base from J; bases unmatched to any gene: 1. The CDR3 contains 15 residues. This CDR3 is CASSEAAGGTDTQYF. Here the CDR3 DNA reads TGTGCCAGCAGTGAAGCGGCGGGGGGCACAGATACGCAGTATTTT.

This chain links TRBV2 with TRBJ2-1; no firm D call. The V gene's germline CDR1 is SNHLY and CDR2 FYNNEI. This CDR3 comprises 11 residues. Trimming cost V 4 bases and J 3 bases, with 1 base left between them. CDR3 protein: CASSGYNEQFF. CDR3 coding DNA: TGTGCCAGCAGTGGCTACAATGAGCAGTTCTTC.

This chain links TRBV19 with TRBJ1-2, with D perhaps TRBD1 (6 bases). Germline-derived CDR1 and CDR2 are LNHDA and SQIVND (reference sequence). V gave up 5 bases and J gave up 4 bases, with 17 bases separating them. This CDR3 contains 15 residues. CDR3 region: CASSVAGHPGYGYTF. The DNA for the CDR3 is TGTGCCAGTAGTGTGGCGGGACACCCTGGCTATGGCTACACCTTC.

J is TRBJ1-5 and V is TRBV5-5; D gene unclear. Germline V gene data show CDR1 as SGHKS and CDR2 as YYEKEE (reference sequence). The V end was cut by 4 bases, the J end by 10 bases, with 21 bases between. The CDR3 loop spans 15 amino acids. The DNA of the CDR3 is TGTGCCAGCAGCCCTCGGAAGGTTAGCGGGGAACCCCAGCATTTT. This translates into CASSPRKVSGEPQHF.

The rearrangement joins TRBV6-1 to TRBJ2-7; D ambiguous. Trimming left V 7 bases short and J 0 bases short, with 10 bases between. This CDR3 contains 13 residues. CDR1 and CDR2 from the germline V gene are MNHNS and SASEGT. CDR3 coding DNA: TGTGCCAGCACAGGATGGAGCTCCTACGAGCAGTACTTC. Translated, it gives CASTGWSSYEQYF.

The V call is TRBV2, the J call TRBJ2-1; D not resolved. Germline CDR1 is SNHLY and CDR2 is FYNNEI. Trimming shortened V by 0 bases and J by 5 bases, and 5 bases separated the two germline ends. The CDR3 contains 13 residues. The CDR3 region has the DNA TGTGCCAGCAGTGAAGCCAGCCACAATGAGCAGTTCTTC. The encoded protein is CASSEASHNEQFF.

This chain uses TRBV19 with TRBJ2-1; D possibly corresponds to TRBD1 (6 bases). CDR3 length equals 17 residues. Germline assignment: CDR1 LNHDA and CDR2 SQIVND (reference sequence). Deletions cut 5 bases from V and 5 bases from J, with 22 bases between. CDR3 loop: CASSLRWDKYLNNEQFF. The CDR3 nucleotides are TGTGCCAGTAGTCTCCGCTGGGACAAGTACTTAAACAATGAGCAGTTCTTC. The full variable domain, rest sourced from reference TRBV19 and TRBJ2-1, is DGGITQSPKYLFRKEGQNVTLSCEQNLNHDAMYWYRQDPGQGLRLIYYSQIVNDFQKGDIAEGYSVSREKKESFPLTVTSAQKNPTAFYLCASSLRWDKYLNNEQFFGPGTRLTVL.

The chain has TRBV20-1 and TRBJ1-1; D call uncertain. This CDR3 is built from 11 residues. Between the trimmed V and J ends, which lost 0 bases and 9 bases, there was a span of 8 bases. CDR1 is DFQATT, CDR2 SNEGSKA, per germline (reference sequence). The CDR3 bases are TGCAGTGCTAGAGATCCGTATAAAGCTTTCTTT. As protein: CSARDPYKAFF.

The chain uses TRBV27 and TRBJ2-7; possible D gene TRBD1, 5 bases. Germline-derived CDR1 and CDR2 are MNHEY and SMNVEV (reference sequence). The CDR3 is 13 amino acids. V was cut by 6 bases and J by 3 bases, with 12 bases left in between. In nucleotides, the CDR3 is TGTGCCAGCAGCCCGCGACAGTACTACGAGCAGTACTTC. It is translated as CASSPRQYYEQYF.

The CDR3 loop is CASSLYMTGGETQYF. The CDR3 DNA is TGTGCCAGCAGCTTGTATATGACAGGGGGAGAGACCCAGTACTTC. V and J are TRBV5-4 and TRBJ2-5; TRBD1 aligns across 9 bases. This CDR3 is 15 amino acids long. The trim removed 1 base at V and 4 bases at J, leaving 5 bases unmatched. Germline CDR1 and CDR2: SGHNT and YYREEE (reference sequence).

The chain employs TRBV11-2 and TRBJ1-4; D ambiguous. The V gene lost 5 bases and the J gene lost 11 bases, with 18 bases spanning the gap. The germline CDR1 and CDR2 sequences are SGHAT and FQNNGV. The CDR3 covers 14 residues. In DNA form, the CDR3 reads TGTGCCAGCAGCCCCCTCCGTCAGCGCGAGAAACTGTTTTTT. Its protein is CASSPLRQREKLFF.

The chain links TRBV2 to TRBJ1-4, with D possibly being TRBD1 (6 bases). This CDR3 comprises 16 residues. V was shortened by 10 bases and J by 0 bases, with 18 bases between the two germline ends. Germline values: CDR1 SNHLY, CDR2 FYNNEI. The CDR3, as DNA: TGTGCCACAAGAACCAGACAGGTTGCAACTAATGAAAAACTGTTTTTT. Its translation is CATRTRQVATNEKLFF.

This clone was observed once. The J gene is TRBJ1-6, the V gene TRBV27; D gene uncertain. The germline CDR1 and CDR2 sequences are MNHEY and SMNVEV (reference sequence). The ends were cut back, 3 bases at V and 7 bases at J, with 13 bases in the middle. The CDR3 is 15 amino acids. The CDR3 is CASSFPGQRNSPLHF. The CDR3 coding sequence is TGTGCCAGCAGTTTCCCGGGCCAAAGGAATTCACCCCTCCACTTT.

This clone was detected only a few times. CDR3 residues: CAWSELKLGTEAFF. Written as DNA, the CDR3 is TGTGCCTGGAGTGAATTGAAGTTAGGGACTGAAGCTTTCTTT. The rearrangement links TRBV30 to TRBJ1-1; D uncertain. The CDR3 is made up of 14 amino acids. From germline, CDR1 is GTSNPN and CDR2 SVGIG (reference sequence). V lost 1 base, J lost 5 bases, and 14 bases lay in between.

The chain couples TRBV4-1 to TRBJ2-3; 12 bases agree with TRBD2. This CDR3 region has 18 residues. The trim removed 2 bases at V and 6 bases at J, leaving 12 bases unmatched. Per the germline V gene, CDR1 is MGHRA and CDR2 is YSYEKL. CDR3 coding DNA: TGCGCCAGCAGCCAAACGGGACTAGCGGGTCGGGGCGTTGATACGCAGTATTTT. Protein sequence: CASSQTGLAGRGVDTQYF.

The chain is built from TRBV15 and TRBJ1-5; 7 positions match TRBD1. CDR3 length: 16 residues. CDR1 is LNHNV and CDR2 is YYDKDF in the germline V gene (reference sequence). V trimming: 3 bases; J trimming: 1 base; junction bases outside the gene matches: 6. CDR3 sequence reads: CATSSPGTESNQPQHF. As DNA, the CDR3 is TGTGCCACCAGCAGTCCCGGGACAGAAAGCAATCAGCCCCAGCATTTT.

The chain has TRBV5-5 and TRBJ1-5; 8 bases align to TRBD1. Germline assignment: CDR1 SGHKS and CDR2 YYEKEE (reference sequence). V lost 4 bases to trimming and J lost 5 bases; unmatched junction nucleotides: 2. The CDR3 is 13 residues long. CDR3 residues: CASSQGQDQPQHF. CDR3 bases: TGTGCCAGCAGCCAGGGACAGGATCAGCCCCAGCATTTT.

The chain joins TRBV6-5 to TRBJ2-7, with 8 positions matching TRBD2. This CDR3 is built from 11 residues. V lost 10 bases to trimming and J lost 3 bases; unmatched junction nucleotides: 2. Germline V gives CDR1 MNHEY, CDR2 SVGAGI. The CDR3, as DNA: TGTGCCACCGGGACTAGCTACGAGCAGTACTTC. Protein product: CATGTSYEQYF.